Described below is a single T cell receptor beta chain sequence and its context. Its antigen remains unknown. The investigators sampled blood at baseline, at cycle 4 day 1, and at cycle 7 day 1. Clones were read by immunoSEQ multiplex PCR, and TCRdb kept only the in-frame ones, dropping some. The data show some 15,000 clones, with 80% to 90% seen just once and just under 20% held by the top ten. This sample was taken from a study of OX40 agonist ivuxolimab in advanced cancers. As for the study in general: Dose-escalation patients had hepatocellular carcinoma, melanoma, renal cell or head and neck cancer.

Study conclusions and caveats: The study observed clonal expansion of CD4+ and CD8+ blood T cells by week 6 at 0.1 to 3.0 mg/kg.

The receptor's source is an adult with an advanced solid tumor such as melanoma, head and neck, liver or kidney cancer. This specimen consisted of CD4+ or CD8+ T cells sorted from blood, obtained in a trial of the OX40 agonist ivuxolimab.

The CDR3: CASSNQQGYEQYF. The CDR3 nucleotides read TGTGCCAGCAGCAATCAACAGGGGTACGAGCAGTACTTC. This chain uses TRBV11-2 with TRBJ2-7, with 7 bases fitting TRBD1. The CDR3 totals 13 residues. Germline V gives CDR1 SGHAT, CDR2 FQNNGV. V was clipped by 5 bases and J by 4 bases; unmatched bases: 5.